This T cell receptor beta chain is drawn from a study of human T cells and chemical hapten exposure. Whole-study context: Sensitization involved placing 2% DPC onto a 2 cm by 2 cm region of upper inner arm skin. Whole-study results and caveats: Once DPC sensitization occurred, TCRs above 1 in 1000 frequency showed no change.

With 8 bases removed from V and 4 bases from J, the gap between germline ends came to 18 bases. Looked up from germline, CDR1 is SQVTM and CDR2 is ANQGSEA. The CDR3 spans 13 residues. This clonotype was recorded at least ten times. The antigen remains undetermined. The library gave individual cDNA molecules unique molecular identifiers. In the study's own analysis: Per sample, the median was around 100,000 TCRs, with values from around 25,000 to 690,000. TCRdb called the RACE reads again in MiXCR, with one record for every CDR3 protein. TCRdb's processing, not the authors' own work, is the source of the V and J calls. The sample has some 81,000 distinct CDR3 sequences, 7.5% to 9% seen once; the top ten hold around 1.5%. Time point here: patch test 1, 2 weeks after DPC sensitization. Treatment denoted: therapeutic diphenylcyclopropenone sensitization with weekly scalp DPC.

The sample here was whole blood, taken in connection with sensitization to the hapten diphenylcyclopropenone (DPC). The chain combines TRBV29-1 with TRBJ2-7; D possibly corresponds to TRBD2 (6 bases). The receptor's source is a woman aged 25 to 45 with alopecia areata. Some clones in this sample may be carry-over from other donors' samples. The CDR3 loop is CSIASFGGYEQYF. Here the CDR3 DNA reads TGCAGCATCGCCTCATTCGGGGGTTACGAGCAGTACTTC.